The 31 T cell receptor beta chains reported below all come from one sample, sequenced in a study of human T cells and chemical hapten exposure. TCRdb redid the calling of the RACE reads with MiXCR, one entry per CDR3 protein. The sample gives fewer than 100,000 distinct CDR3 sequences, 12% of which show up once; about 4% is in the top ten. The time point is: patch test 1, 2 weeks after DPC sensitization. The treatment: therapeutic diphenylcyclopropenone sensitization with weekly scalp DPC. Sequencing used whole blood, obtained in connection with sensitization to the hapten diphenylcyclopropenone (DPC). The receptors originated from a woman in her fifties or sixties with alopecia areata. Some clones in this sample may be carry-over from other donors' samples.

This clonotype was counted ten times or more. This chain uses TRBV20-1 with TRBJ1-2; D gene ambiguous. CDR3 length equals 12 residues. The ends were cut back, 3 bases at V and 4 bases at J, with 9 bases in the middle. CDR1 is DFQATT, CDR2 SNEGSKA, per germline (reference sequence). Here the CDR3 DNA reads TGCAGTGCTAGTCCGGGGATCTATGGCTACACCTTC. Protein: CSASPGIYGYTF.

This clonotype has just a few counts. The V call is TRBV20-1, the J call TRBJ2-3; the D call may be TRBD1 or TRBD2 (5 bases each). Per germline, CDR1 DFQATT and CDR2 SNEGSKA (reference sequence). V shed 6 bases and J shed 7 bases, with 23 bases lying between them. The CDR3 covers 15 residues. The CDR3 DNA reads as TGCAGTGCCCGGGGCAGCGGAGGCCTTATAAATACGCAGTATTTT. Encoded protein: CSARGSGGLINTQYF.

This clonotype appeared many times. The chain employs TRBV7-8 and TRBJ2-1, with D possibly TRBD1 on 5 matching bases. Trimming shortened V by 8 bases and J by 8 bases, and 22 bases separated the two germline ends. The germline V gene encodes CDR1 SGHVS and CDR2 FQNEAQ. This CDR3 region has 15 residues. The CDR3 DNA sequence: TGTGCCAGCTCCCAAAGGCGGCAGGGTAGGGATGAGCAGTTCTTC. This encodes CASSQRRQGRDEQFF.

V and J are TRBV29-1 and TRBJ2-2; 7 positions agree with TRBD1. J lost 4 bases, V lost 5 bases, and 13 bases had no gene match. This CDR3 comprises 16 residues. The germline V gene encodes CDR1 SQVTM and CDR2 ANQGSEA. This CDR3 is CSVLEPGQPRTGELFF. In DNA form, the CDR3 reads TGCAGCGTTTTGGAACCGGGACAGCCCCGCACCGGGGAGCTGTTTTTT.

This clonotype has only a few counts. The CDR3 loop is CSARDPAGLTYEQYF. The CDR3 bases are TGCAGTGCTAGAGATCCGGCGGGTTTAACCTACGAGCAGTACTTC. The chain carries TRBV20-1 and TRBJ2-7; D perhaps matches TRBD2 (5 bases). Trimming stripped 0 bases from V and 2 bases from J, with 14 bases between. Germline CDR1 and CDR2: DFQATT and SNEGSKA (reference sequence). The CDR3 extends over 15 amino acids.

The V call is TRBV27, the J call TRBJ2-3, with D possibly matching TRBD1 (6 bases). The CDR3 is 15 amino acids. The germline gives CDR1 MNHEY, CDR2 SMNVEV (reference sequence). Trimming left V 0 bases short and J 10 bases short, with 17 bases between. The CDR3 loop reads CASSLSTQGHGAQYF. The CDR3 DNA reads as TGTGCCAGCAGTTTATCGACGCAGGGGCATGGGGCGCAGTATTTT.

The sample holds many counts of this clonotype. This chain joins TRBV29-1 and TRBJ1-2, with TRBD1 identical over 7 bases. Trimming removed 0 bases from V and 3 bases from J; junction bases left unmatched: 1. CDR1 SQVTM and CDR2 ANQGSEA come from the germline V gene. The CDR3 covers 13 residues. CDR3 amino acids: CSVEDDRDYGYTF. CDR3 sequence (DNA): TGCAGCGTTGAAGACGACAGGGACTATGGCTACACCTTC.

This clonotype was picked up a small number of times. The chain is built from TRBV6-5 and TRBJ1-5; D is undetermined. The CDR3 sequence is 14 residues long. CDR1 and CDR2 from the germline V gene are MNHEY and SVGAGI. V lost 4 bases and J lost 2, with 9 bases in between. Written as DNA, the CDR3 is TGTGCCAGCAGTTCGAATTGGGGCAATCAGCCCCAGCATTTT. Translation gives CASSSNWGNQPQHF.

This clonotype showed up just a few times. The rearrangement uses TRBV2 and TRBJ2-3; possible D gene TRBD2, 6 bases. This CDR3 region has 12 residues. Per the germline V gene, CDR1 is SNHLY and CDR2 is FYNNEI. V lost 10 bases and J lost 1, with 9 bases in between. DNA for the CDR3: TGTGCCACCGGGGGTCGCACAGATACGCAGTATTTT. Translation gives CATGGRTDTQYF.

V is TRBV10-1 and J is TRBJ2-7, with TRBD1 identical over 9 bases. In germline, CDR1 is WNHNN, CDR2 SYGVQD (reference sequence). The CDR3 sequence is 14 residues long. Unmatched junction bases numbered 7, after V lost 5 bases and J lost 5 bases. The CDR3 region is CASSRGQGSHEQYF. CDR3 in DNA: TGCGCCAGCAGTAGGGGACAGGGATCCCACGAGCAGTACTTC.

This clonotype has ten or more counts. Germline and junction disagree at one end, which may indicate a read error. DNA of the CDR3: TGTGCCAGCAGCGTGAACACCGGGGAGCTGTTTTTT. This sequence encodes CASSVNTGELFF. This chain links TRBV5-1 with TRBJ2-2, with D hard to call. CDR1 and CDR2 from the germline V gene are SGHRS and YFSETQ. CDR3 length: 12 amino acids. The full variable domain, completed using reference TRBV5-1 and TRBJ2-2, is KAGVTQTPRYLIKTRGQQVTLSCSPISGHRSVSWYQQTPGQGLQFLFEYFSETQRNKGNFPGRFSGRQFSNSRSEMNVSTLELGDSALYLCASSVNTGELFFGEGSRLTVL.

This clonotype appeared many times. The chain combines TRBV5-1 with TRBJ2-2; D gene ambiguous. Between the trimmed V and J ends, which lost 0 bases and 2 bases, there was a span of 14 bases. The CDR3 length is 17 residues. Germline assignment: CDR1 SGHRS and CDR2 YFSETQ. The CDR3 DNA follows: TGCGCCAGCAGCTTGGAGTTTGGGCTGGGCAACACCGGGGAGCTGTTTTTT. Translating gives CASSLEFGLGNTGELFF.

This clonotype appeared many times. The gene calls are TRBV5-1 and TRBJ2-1, with D perhaps being TRBD1 or TRBD2 (5 bases each). The germline V gene has CDR1 SGHRS and CDR2 YFSETQ. This CDR3 comprises 16 residues. The germline V and J ends were trimmed by 0 bases and 0 bases, with 10 bases remaining between them. The CDR3 here is CASSLDGDRSYNEQFF. The CDR3 bases are TGCGCCAGCAGCTTGGATGGGGACCGCTCCTACAATGAGCAGTTCTTC. Looking up the rest from reference TRBV5-1 and TRBJ2-1 gives the full variable domain: KAGVTQTPRYLIKTRGQQVTLSCSPISGHRSVSWYQQTPGQGLQFLFEYFSETQRNKGNFPGRFSGRQFSNSRSEMNVSTLELGDSALYLCASSLDGDRSYNEQFFGPGTRLTVL.

This clonotype showed up just a few times. The chain recombines TRBV20-1 with TRBJ2-1, with D tentatively TRBD1 (6 bases). The CDR3 spans 15 residues. Germline lookup yields CDR1 DFQATT and CDR2 SNEGSKA (reference sequence). V shed 3 bases and J shed 9 bases, with 21 bases lying between them. The CDR3 region has the DNA TGCAGTGCTAGGGGTGGGGCCAGGGGTTACGGTGAGCAGTTCTTC. Translating gives CSARGGARGYGEQFF.

The chain employs TRBV4-1 and TRBJ2-7; TRBD1 agrees at 8 bases. Germline V CDR1 and CDR2: MGHRA, YSYEKL. CDR3 length: 14 amino acids. V was pared by 2 bases and J by 2 bases, with 2 bases of the junction left unmatched. The CDR3 DNA follows: TGCGCCAGCAGCCAATGGACAGGGCCCTACGAGCAGTACTTC. This translates into CASSQWTGPYEQYF.

This rearrangement joins TRBV12-3 or TRBV12-4 to TRBJ2-3, with D uncertain. CDR3 size: 12 residues. V gave up 5 bases and J gave up 2 bases, with 5 bases separating them. The CDR3, as DNA: TGTGCCAGCAGTCGCCTCACAGATACGCAGTATTTT. Translating gives CASSRLTDTQYF.

V and J are TRBV3-1 and TRBJ1-6, with a weak D call TRBD1 (5 bases). Germline assignment: CDR1 LGHDT and CDR2 YNNKEL (reference sequence). This CDR3 contains 14 residues. The V end lost 2 bases, the J end lost 10 bases, and 12 bases lay between the germline ends. The CDR3 DNA is TGTGCCAGCAGCCAAACCGGGGGTGGGTCACCCCTCCACTTT. Translation: CASSQTGGGSPLHF.

The J gene is TRBJ2-7, the V gene TRBV5-1; perhaps TRBD1 as D (5 bases). Deletions cut 4 bases from V and 0 bases from J, with 11 bases between. CDR1 and CDR2 from the germline V gene are SGHRS and YFSETQ. The CDR3 has 14 residues. The CDR3 DNA is TGCGCCAGCAGCAGAACGACAGACTCCTACGAGCAGTACTTC. Its translation: CASSRTTDSYEQYF. Looking up the rest from reference TRBV5-1 and TRBJ2-7 gives the full variable domain: KAGVTQTPRYLIKTRGQQVTLSCSPISGHRSVSWYQQTPGQGLQFLFEYFSETQRNKGNFPGRFSGRQFSNSRSEMNVSTLELGDSALYLCASSRTTDSYEQYFGPGTRLTVT.

This clonotype was seen many times. The chain links TRBV11-2 to TRBJ1-1, with a tentative D call TRBD1 (5 bases). Germline V lookup: CDR1 SGHAT, CDR2 FQNNGV. The CDR3 is 16 amino acids. V lost 5 bases and J lost 5, with 21 bases in between. This CDR3 reads CASSLSSGLRFTEAFF. The CDR3 DNA follows: TGTGCCAGCAGCCTAAGCTCGGGGCTACGGTTTACTGAAGCTTTCTTT.

This clonotype came up many times. The J gene is TRBJ2-7, the V gene TRBV6-5; tentatively, D is TRBD1 or TRBD2 (5 bases each). Germline V gene sequence: CDR1 MNHEY, CDR2 SVGAGI. Trimming pared 4 bases from V and 2 bases from J, leaving 21 bases between. The CDR3 length is 17 residues. The CDR3 DNA is TGTGCCAGCAGTTTTCACTCAGCGCGCCGAGGGGCCTACGAGCAGTACTTC. This translates into CASSFHSARRGAYEQYF.

This clonotype was counted at least ten times. V is TRBV7-9 and J is TRBJ2-3, with D hard to call. The CDR3 sequence is 13 residues long. Trimming shortened V by 4 bases and J by 7 bases, and 12 bases separated the two germline ends. Per the germline V gene, CDR1 is SEHNR and CDR2 is FQNEAQ (reference sequence). CDR3 residues: CASSSTGSHTQYF. DNA of the CDR3: TGTGCCAGCAGCTCAACCGGGTCCCATACGCAGTATTTT.

V usage is TRBV4-1 and J usage is TRBJ2-5; D gene unclear. This CDR3 contains 18 residues. In germline, CDR1 is MGHRA, CDR2 YSYEKL. Trimming took 1 base from V and 4 from J, leaving 22 bases between them. The CDR3 spells CASSQGRSPYFGGETQYF. The DNA for the CDR3 is TGCGCCAGCAGCCAAGGCAGGTCCCCTTATTTTGGCGGAGAGACCCAGTACTTC.

This clonotype has at least ten counts. The chain joins TRBV25-1 to TRBJ2-3; 7 bases map to TRBD1. The CDR3 runs to 21 residues. Per the germline V gene, CDR1 is MGHDK and CDR2 is SYGVNS. With 0 bases clipped from V and 4 bases from J, the junction kept 22 bases outside the gene matches. The CDR3 sequence is CASSEYGGRGRGSLVADTQYF. The CDR3 DNA is TGTGCCAGCAGTGAATATGGCGGCCGGGGCAGGGGGTCTCTAGTCGCAGATACGCAGTATTTT.

This clonotype was observed at least ten times. The chain links TRBV6-5 to TRBJ1-2; the D is unclear. Germline CDR1 reads MNHEY; CDR2 reads SVGAGI. V was trimmed by 0 bases and J by 8 bases, leaving 10 bases between them. The CDR3 contains 13 residues. The CDR3 DNA reads as TGTGCCAGCAGTTACTCACCGGACCGGGGCTACACCTTC. Protein sequence: CASSYSPDRGYTF.

This clonotype was seen more than once but under ten times. The CDR3 DNA reads TGTGCCAGCAGCCCGCAGCTTGAAGCTTTCTTT. Amino acids: CASSPQLEAFF. The V gene is TRBV13, the J gene TRBJ1-1; D is uncertain. The CDR3 runs 11 residues. V gave up 5 bases and J gave up 7 bases, with 8 bases separating them. CDR1 is PRHDT and CDR2 is FYEKMQ in the germline V gene (reference sequence).

This clonotype was detected ten times or more. This CDR3 reads CASSPTRSYEQYF. In nucleotides, the CDR3 is TGTGCCAGCAGTCCCACACGCTCCTACGAGCAGTACTTC. The chain links TRBV6-6 to TRBJ2-7; D gene ambiguous. The CDR3 has 13 amino acids. From germline, CDR1 is MNHNY and CDR2 SVGAGI (reference sequence). Trimming shortened V by 5 bases and J by 0 bases, and 8 bases separated the two germline ends.

This clonotype was seen repeatedly, ten times or more. V is TRBV28 and J is TRBJ2-1; 11 bases agree with TRBD2. This CDR3 is built from 16 residues. Germline CDR1 is MDHEN and CDR2 is SYDVKM. The V and J ends lost 6 bases and 7 bases, in that order; junction bases with no gene match: 11. CDR3 sequence: CASRTLAGGGRNEQFF. Written as DNA, the CDR3 is TGTGCCAGCAGAACTCTAGCGGGGGGAGGAAGAAATGAGCAGTTCTTC.

The chain has TRBV7-9 and TRBJ2-5; D perhaps matches TRBD2 (5 bases). The ends were cut back, 1 base at V and 4 bases at J, with 13 bases in the middle. The CDR3 covers 15 residues. The germline CDR1 and CDR2 sequences are SEHNR and FQNEAQ (reference sequence). This CDR3 reads CASSLGGSVRETQYF. The CDR3 region has the DNA TGTGCCAGCAGCTTAGGAGGGTCCGTGAGAGAGACCCAGTACTTC.

This chain links TRBV18 with TRBJ2-5; the D gene is possibly TRBD1 (6 bases). Germline V gene lookup returns CDR1 KGHSH and CDR2 LQKENI. This CDR3 is 15 amino acids long. The ends were cut back, 2 bases at V and 2 bases at J, with 12 bases in the middle. This chain's CDR3 is CASSPRTAIQETQYF. The CDR3 nucleotides read TGTGCCAGCTCACCAAGGACAGCCATTCAAGAGACCCAGTACTTC.

Many counts were recorded for this clonotype. The chain uses TRBV11-2 and TRBJ2-7; the match to TRBD2 covers 7 bases. CDR1 SGHAT and CDR2 FQNNGV come from the germline V gene. The CDR3 loop spans 11 amino acids. V lost 5 bases, J lost 7 bases, and 2 bases stayed unmatched. CDR3 in DNA: TGTGCCAGCAGCGTGGGGGGGGAGCAGTACTTC. Translating it yields CASSVGGEQYF. Combining the CDR3 with reference TRBV11-2 and TRBJ2-7 gives the whole variable domain EAGVAQSPRYKIIEKRQSVAFWCNPISGHATLYWYQQILGQGPKLLIQFQNNGVVDDSQLPKDRFSAERLKGVDSTLKIQPAKLEDSAVYLCASSVGGEQYFGPGTRLTVT.

This clonotype was seen many times. The J gene is TRBJ2-5, the V gene TRBV20-1; TRBD2 matches at 10 bases. Germline V gene sequence: CDR1 DFQATT, CDR2 SNEGSKA (reference sequence). The CDR3 is 13 amino acids. CDR3 sequence reads: CATGTSVLETQYF. CDR3 bases: TGCGCGACCGGGACTAGCGTCCTCGAGACCCAGTACTTC.